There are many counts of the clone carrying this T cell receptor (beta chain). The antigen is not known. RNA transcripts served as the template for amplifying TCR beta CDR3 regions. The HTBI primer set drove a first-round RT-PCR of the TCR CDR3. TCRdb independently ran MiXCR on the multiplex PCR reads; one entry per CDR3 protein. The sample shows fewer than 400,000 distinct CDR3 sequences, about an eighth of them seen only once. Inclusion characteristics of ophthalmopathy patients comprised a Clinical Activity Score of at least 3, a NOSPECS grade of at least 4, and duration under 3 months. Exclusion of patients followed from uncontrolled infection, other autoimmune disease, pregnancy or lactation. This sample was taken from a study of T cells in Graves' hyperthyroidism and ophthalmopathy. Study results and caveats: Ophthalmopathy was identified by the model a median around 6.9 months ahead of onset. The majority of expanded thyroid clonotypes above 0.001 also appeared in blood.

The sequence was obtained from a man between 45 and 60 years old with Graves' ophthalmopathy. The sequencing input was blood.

Here the CDR3 DNA reads TGCAGTGCAATCCGACAGGGGAACACTGAAGCTTTCTTT. Its protein is CSAIRQGNTEAFF. The chain joins TRBV20-1 to TRBJ1-1; 7 bases match TRBD1. CDR3 length equals 13 residues. V lost 6 bases, J lost 1 base, and 5 bases stayed unmatched. Germline V gene sequence: CDR1 DFQATT, CDR2 SNEGSKA (reference sequence).